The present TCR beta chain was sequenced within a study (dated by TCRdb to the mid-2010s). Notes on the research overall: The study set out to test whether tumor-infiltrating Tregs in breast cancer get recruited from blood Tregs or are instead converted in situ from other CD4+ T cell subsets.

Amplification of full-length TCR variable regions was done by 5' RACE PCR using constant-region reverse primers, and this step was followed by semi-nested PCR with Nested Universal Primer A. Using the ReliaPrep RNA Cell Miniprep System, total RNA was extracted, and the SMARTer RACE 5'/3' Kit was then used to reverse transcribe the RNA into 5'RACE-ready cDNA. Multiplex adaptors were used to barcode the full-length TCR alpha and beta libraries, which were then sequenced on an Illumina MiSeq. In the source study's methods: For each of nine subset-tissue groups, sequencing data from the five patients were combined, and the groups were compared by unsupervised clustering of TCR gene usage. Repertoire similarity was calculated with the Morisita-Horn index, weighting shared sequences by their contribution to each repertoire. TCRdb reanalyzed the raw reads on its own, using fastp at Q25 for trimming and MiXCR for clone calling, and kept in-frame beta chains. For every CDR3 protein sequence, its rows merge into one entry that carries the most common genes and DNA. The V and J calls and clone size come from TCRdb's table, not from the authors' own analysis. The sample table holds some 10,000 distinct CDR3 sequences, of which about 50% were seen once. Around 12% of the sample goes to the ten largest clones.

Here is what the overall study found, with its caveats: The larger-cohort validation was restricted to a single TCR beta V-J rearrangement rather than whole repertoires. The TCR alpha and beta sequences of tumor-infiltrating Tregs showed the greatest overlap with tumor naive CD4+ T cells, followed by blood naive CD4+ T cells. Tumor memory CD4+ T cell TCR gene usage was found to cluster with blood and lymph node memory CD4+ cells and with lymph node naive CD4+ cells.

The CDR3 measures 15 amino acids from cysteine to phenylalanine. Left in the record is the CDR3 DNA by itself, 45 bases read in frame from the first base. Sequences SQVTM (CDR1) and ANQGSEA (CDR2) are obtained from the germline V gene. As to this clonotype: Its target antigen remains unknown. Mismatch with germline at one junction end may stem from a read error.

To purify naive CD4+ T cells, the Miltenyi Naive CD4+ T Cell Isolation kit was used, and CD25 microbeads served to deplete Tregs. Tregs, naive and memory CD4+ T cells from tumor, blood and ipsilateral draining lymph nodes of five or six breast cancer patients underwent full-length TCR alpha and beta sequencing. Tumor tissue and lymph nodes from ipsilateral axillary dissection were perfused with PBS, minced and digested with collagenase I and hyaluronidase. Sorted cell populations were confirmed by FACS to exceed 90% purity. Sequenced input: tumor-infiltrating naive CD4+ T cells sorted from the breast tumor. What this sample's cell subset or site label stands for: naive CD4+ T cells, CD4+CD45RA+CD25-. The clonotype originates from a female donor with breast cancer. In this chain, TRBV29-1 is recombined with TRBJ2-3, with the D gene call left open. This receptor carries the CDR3 CSVVPASHSTDTRYF. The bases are TGCAGCGTTGTGCCAGCCAGCCATAGCACAGATACGCGGTATTTT.